The clone carrying this T cell receptor beta chain was counted between two and nine times. Germline V gene lookup returns CDR1 SGHKS and CDR2 YYEKEE (reference sequence). The CDR3 runs 15 residues. The V segment lost 4 bases and the J segment 8 bases; nucleotides outside the gene matches: 6. Attached unique molecular identifiers marked individual cDNA molecules. MiXCR, run by TCRdb on the 5' RACE reads, gives a single entry per CDR3 protein. This sample has over 75,000 distinct CDR3 sequences, with roughly an eighth found just once. The data originate from a study of early T cells in non-severe SARS-CoV-2 infection. Across the study: Sequencing was performed on bulk RNA from unsorted whole blood, leaving chains unpaired.

The material sequenced was whole blood. The J gene is TRBJ1-6, the V gene TRBV5-5; 10 bases fit TRBD1. This sequence originates from an adult who was a healthcare worker with PCR-confirmed SARS-CoV-2 infection or an uninfected control (not recorded which). The CDR3 region has the DNA TGTGCCAGCAGCCCTAGGGACAGGGGCGATTCACCCCTCCACTTT. Translating gives CASSPRDRGDSPLHF. Looking up the rest from reference TRBV5-5 and TRBJ1-6 gives the full variable domain: DAGVTQSPTHLIKTRGQQVTLRCSPISGHKSVSWYQQVLGQGPQFIFQYYEKEERGRGNFPDRFSARQFPNYSSELNVNALLLGDSALYLCASSPRDRGDSPLHFGNGTRLTVT.